Each of the 27 T cell receptor beta chains below was sequenced from the same sample in a study of CD8+CD57+ T cells in acquired aplastic anemia. TCR beta VDJ and CDR3 profiling used genomic DNA as template. TCRdb used MiXCR to reprocess the reads, holding one entry per CDR3 protein. Of approximately 98,000 distinct CDR3 sequences listed, around 53% are singletons. The sequenced sample was sorted CD4+, CD8+, or CD8+CD57+ T cells (not recorded which) from PBMCs. All receptors derive from a human donor in good health, serving as a control.

The chain links TRBV19 to TRBJ2-1; D is unclear. Trimming took off 2 bases at V and 9 bases at J, with 14 bases between the two ends. Germline loops: CDR1 LNHDA, CDR2 SQIVND (reference sequence). The CDR3 runs 14 residues. The CDR3, as DNA: TGTGCCAGTAGTATAACCCTTTTTGGAACTGAGCAGTTCTTC. This translates into CASSITLFGTEQFF.

This clonotype was detected a few times. CDR3 residues: CASYGGVPKNSPLHF. In DNA form, the CDR3 reads TGTGCCAGCTACGGTGGGGTACCTAAAAATTCACCCCTCCACTTT. This chain connects TRBV2 to TRBJ1-6; D remains unclear. Germline assignment: CDR1 SNHLY and CDR2 FYNNEI. Trimming removed 8 bases at V and 7 bases at J, with 18 bases between. The CDR3 is 15 residues long.

This clonotype showed up just a few times. V gene TRBV2 combines with J gene TRBJ1-4; D remains ambiguous. This CDR3 spans 14 amino acids. Trimming cost V 3 bases and J 7 bases, with 12 bases left between them. Per germline, CDR1 SNHLY and CDR2 FYNNEI. The CDR3 region is CASSDLWSPEKLFF. CDR3 nucleotide sequence: TGTGCCAGCAGTGACCTCTGGTCTCCTGAAAAACTGTTTTTT.

This clonotype was seen at least ten times. J is TRBJ1-1 and V is TRBV7-9; D uncertain. V lost 1 base to trimming and J lost 1 base, with 16 bases between them. The CDR3 extends over 17 amino acids. Germline CDR1 reads SEHNR; CDR2 reads FQNEAQ (reference sequence). CDR3 in amino acids: CASSLVDIPSGNTEAFF. In DNA, the CDR3 is TGTGCCAGCAGCTTAGTCGACATCCCGTCGGGGAACACTGAAGCTTTCTTT.

This clonotype appeared a single time. The chain links TRBV24-1 to TRBJ1-5, with 9 bases aligning to TRBD1. The CDR3 is 13 residues long. CDR1 and CDR2 (germline): KGHDR, SFDVKD. The V segment lost 9 bases and the J segment 3 bases; nucleotides outside the gene matches: 2. The CDR3 sequence: CATRDRDNQPQHF. The CDR3 DNA follows: TGTGCCACCCGGGACAGGGACAATCAGCCCCAGCATTTT.

V is TRBV4-2 and J is TRBJ2-7; 11 nucleotides line up with TRBD2. The V and J ends lost 0 bases and 2 bases, in that order; junction bases with no gene match: 0. CDR1 and CDR2 (germline): LGHNA, YNFKEQ. The CDR3 has 15 residues. The chain's CDR3 is CASSQELAGAYEQYF. The CDR3 DNA sequence: TGTGCCAGCAGCCAAGAACTAGCGGGGGCCTACGAGCAGTACTTC.

The V gene is TRBV12-3 or TRBV12-4, the J gene TRBJ2-7, with 7 bases identical to TRBD1. V lost 3 bases, J lost 6 bases, and 14 bases stayed unmatched. CDR3 length equals 16 residues. DNA of the CDR3: TGTGCCAGCAGTTTGGGGCCGGGACAGTGGTATCCCGAGCAGTACTTC. Translated, it gives CASSLGPGQWYPEQYF.

J is TRBJ1-4 and V is TRBV19; possibly TRBD1 for D (6 bases). Looked up from germline, CDR1 is LNHDA and CDR2 is SQIVND (reference sequence). Trimming removed 6 bases from V and 10 bases from J, with 12 bases in between. The CDR3 consists of 12 residues. CDR3 residues: CASSPRGGKLFF. CDR3 sequence (DNA): TGTGCCAGTAGCCCCCGAGGGGGAAAACTGTTTTTT.

Remarks on this clonotype: This sequence may be a read error, since a much larger clone differs from it by one base. This chain connects TRBV12-3 or TRBV12-4 to TRBJ2-3, with 9 bases matching TRBD2. The J segment lost 2 bases and the V segment lost 4 bases, leaving 7 bases of the junction unmatched. The CDR3 has 16 residues. Here the CDR3 DNA reads TGTGCCAGCAGTTCACAGGTAGCGGGGGTCACAGATACGCAGTATTTT. This codes for CASSSQVAGVTDTQYF.

The chain joins TRBV10-3 to TRBJ2-5; the match to TRBD1 covers 7 bases. This CDR3 has 14 residues. The J segment lost 1 base and the V segment lost 8 bases, leaving 7 bases of the junction unmatched. Germline-derived CDR1 and CDR2 are ENHRY and SYGVKD. CDR3 coding DNA: TGTGCCATCGGCGCCGGGACAGTCCAAGAGACCCAGTACTTC. It specifies CAIGAGTVQETQYF.

This chain links TRBV10-3 with TRBJ1-2, with 8 bases that match TRBD1. J was trimmed by 8 bases and V by 7 bases; bases with no gene match: 9. The CDR3 consists of 13 residues. Germline CDR1 reads ENHRY; CDR2 reads SYGVKD. CDR3 DNA sequence: TGTGCCATCAAAACGGACAGGGACCGGGGCTACACCTTC. It is translated as CAIKTDRDRGYTF.

The V and J genes are TRBV2 and TRBJ2-1; D might be TRBD2 (6 bases). V lost 3 bases, J lost 2 bases, and 8 bases lay in between. Germline V gene lookup returns CDR1 SNHLY and CDR2 FYNNEI. The CDR3 totals 14 residues. CDR3 sequence reads: CASSELAPYNEQFF. DNA of the CDR3: TGTGCCAGCAGTGAGCTAGCGCCCTACAATGAGCAGTTCTTC.

This clonotype was recorded a few times. A junction end diverges from the germline sequence, so it may reflect a read error. V gene TRBV19 combines with J gene TRBJ2-1; TRBD1 aligns across 7 bases. The CDR3 runs to 16 residues. In germline, CDR1 is LNHDA, CDR2 SQIVND (reference sequence). CDR3 loop: CVSSIGGRGTGNEQFF. CDR3 coding DNA: TGTGTCAGTAGTATAGGGGGCAGGGGTACAGGAAATGAGCAGTTCTTC.

The V and J genes are TRBV24-1 and TRBJ2-7; D call uncertain. The CDR3 runs 13 residues. Germline CDR1 is KGHDR and CDR2 is SFDVKD. Trimming removed 0 bases from V and 6 bases from J, with 8 bases in between. CDR3 sequence (DNA): TGTGCCACCAGTGATTTGCACAGTCCCGAGCAGTACTTC. It is translated as CATSDLHSPEQYF.

Many counts were recorded for this clonotype. The chain joins TRBV7-9 to TRBJ2-1, with 7 bases matching TRBD2. Germline V lookup: CDR1 SEHNR, CDR2 FQNEAQ (reference sequence). V lost 4 bases to trimming and J lost 8 bases; unmatched junction nucleotides: 2. The CDR3 extends over 12 amino acids. The CDR3 region is CASSSLAYEQFF. CDR3 sequence (DNA): TGTGCCAGCAGCTCACTAGCGTATGAGCAGTTCTTC.

J is TRBJ1-1 and V is TRBV10-3; TRBD1 agrees at 7 bases. The junction had 9 bases not matched to a gene; V was cut back by 10 bases and J by 1 base. Germline CDR1 ENHRY, CDR2 SYGVKD. This CDR3 has 14 amino acids. DNA of the CDR3: TGTGCCAGCAGGCGCACAGGGGAGAACACTGAAGCTTTCTTT. It yields the protein CASRRTGENTEAFF.

Many counts were recorded for this clonotype. The gene calls are TRBV9 and TRBJ2-7, with D maybe TRBD1 (6 bases). V was trimmed by 4 bases and J by 3 bases, leaving 8 bases between them. Per germline, CDR1 SGDLS and CDR2 YYNGEE. The length of the CDR3 is 12 residues. CDR3 bases: TGTGCCAGCAGCCGGGACAACTACGAGCAGTACTTC. It specifies CASSRDNYEQYF.

This clonotype was found a few times. This chain links TRBV6-5 with TRBJ1-2, with D tentatively TRBD1 (5 bases). The CDR3 has 15 residues. Trimming pared 0 bases from V and 6 bases from J, leaving 14 bases between. CDR1 and CDR2 from the germline V gene are MNHEY and SVGAGI. The CDR3 bases are TGTGCCAGCAGTTACTCGATAGGGACCCCCAATGGCTACACCTTC. Its translation: CASSYSIGTPNGYTF.

This clonotype was counted at least ten times. V is TRBV25-1 and J is TRBJ2-6; 9 bases fit TRBD1. The germline V gene has CDR1 MGHDK and CDR2 SYGVNS. V was pared by 3 bases and J by 4 bases, with 10 bases of the junction left unmatched. The CDR3 is made up of 18 amino acids. The chain's CDR3 is CASSDLPGQGYGANVLTF. For the CDR3, the DNA is TGTGCCAGCAGTGATCTTCCGGGACAGGGCTACGGGGCCAACGTCCTGACTTTC.

Remarks on this clonotype: This may come from a read error, since a much larger clone is one base off. The chain couples TRBV6-2 or TRBV6-3 to TRBJ1-1; possible D gene TRBD1, 5 bases. Germline assignment: CDR1 MNHEY and CDR2 SVGEGT. The CDR3 loop spans 14 amino acids. CDR3 coding DNA: TGTGTCAGCAGCCAGGGAGTAACTTGGACTGAAGCTTTCTTT. Encoded protein: CVSSQGVTWTEAFF.

As concerns this clonotype: A read error is possible here, since a much larger clone lies one base away. V gene TRBV20-1 combines with J gene TRBJ2-3; D call uncertain. This CDR3 contains 15 residues. Germline V gene sequence: CDR1 DFQATT, CDR2 SNEGSKA (reference sequence). Trimming shortened V by 6 bases and J by 2 bases, and 18 bases separated the two germline ends. CDR3 DNA: TGCAGTGCCCGAGGTCCCCAAGGCCTCACAGATACGCAGTATTTT. Amino acid sequence: CSARGPQGLTDTQYF.

The V and J genes are TRBV19 and TRBJ1-2; TRBD1 is a possible D gene (6 bases). The CDR3 sequence is 13 residues long. Germline CDR1 and CDR2: LNHDA and SQIVND (reference sequence). Trimming took 2 bases from V and 4 from J, leaving 8 bases between them. CDR3 sequence reads: CASSISRGYGYTF. CDR3 in DNA: TGTGCCAGTAGTATAAGCAGGGGCTATGGCTACACCTTC.

The DNA for the CDR3 is TGTGCCAGCAGGGCACAGGGGAGGGATTCACCCCTCCACTTT. It specifies CASRAQGRDSPLHF. The chain links TRBV10-3 to TRBJ1-6; 7 bases line up with TRBD1. After removal of 10 bases from V and 8 bases from J, the junction contained 11 bases not matched to a gene. CDR3 length equals 14 residues. Germline V CDR1 and CDR2: ENHRY, SYGVKD.

V usage is TRBV13 and J usage is TRBJ2-7, with D unclear. Trimming left V 0 bases short and J 1 base short, with 10 bases between. Germline values: CDR1 PRHDT, CDR2 FYEKMQ (reference sequence). CDR3 length: 15 amino acids. The CDR3 sequence: CASSLGDRVSYEQYF. CDR3 DNA: TGTGCCAGCAGCTTAGGGGACCGCGTATCCTACGAGCAGTACTTC.

The chain carries TRBV10-3 and TRBJ2-7; 7 nucleotides match TRBD2. Germline loops: CDR1 ENHRY, CDR2 SYGVKD. V was pared by 5 bases and J by 2 bases, with 3 bases of the junction left unmatched. CDR3 length equals 13 residues. CDR3: CAISPGTTYEQYV. As DNA, the CDR3 is TGTGCCATCAGTCCCGGGACTACCTACGAGCAGTACGTC.

This clonotype was counted once. The chain joins TRBV29-1 to TRBJ2-3; 14 bases map to TRBD2. J was trimmed by 6 bases and V by 7 bases; bases with no gene match: 3. The CDR3 sequence is 13 residues long. CDR1 is SQVTM and CDR2 is ANQGSEA in the germline V gene. The CDR3 here is CSEGTSGGDTQYF. The DNA for the CDR3 is TGCAGCGAGGGGACTAGCGGGGGTGATACGCAGTATTTT.

The V and J genes are TRBV19 and TRBJ2-7; 7 bases agree with TRBD1. Trimming cost V 4 bases and J 2 bases; bases outside gene matches: 11. Germline assignment: CDR1 LNHDA and CDR2 SQIVND (reference sequence). The CDR3 extends over 16 amino acids. The CDR3 coding sequence is TGTGCCAGTAGTACATCCTCCCGGGACAGACCCTACGAGCAGTACTTC. Translation gives CASSTSSRDRPYEQYF.